This entry features one T cell receptor (beta chain) sequence. V was pared by 4 bases and J by 4 bases, with 10 bases between. The CDR3 has 13 amino acids. Germline values: CDR1 SNHLY, CDR2 FYNNEI. The data are from a study of blood T cell repertoires in COVID-19. Study in general: Both acute and convalescent COVID-19 samples were obtained from the United States, Italy and Spain. T cells, B-cell-depleted T cells, or PBMCs provided the cDNA or gDNA that served as material.

Categorization into cohorts depended on clinical history that participants reported. Some clones are missing from TCRdb's copy, which holds only in-frame ones; the method was immunoSEQ multiplex PCR. The sample comprises 300,000 or so clones, roughly nine tenths of which are singletons, and roughly 2.6% rests with the top ten. The V and J genes are TRBV2 and TRBJ1-2; no clear D. The clonotype originates from a man aged 55 to 70 who had recovered from COVID-19. The sample comprised PBMCs or T cells enriched from blood (not recorded which). CDR3 DNA: TGTGCCAGCAGTGCCACTCTTAGCTATGGCTACACCTTC. Its protein is CASSATLSYGYTF.